This T cell receptor beta chain was profiled in a study of identical twins. This clonotype was detected only a few times. The CDR3 loop spans 14 amino acids. V lost 0 bases and J 6 bases, leaving 8 bases between the germline ends. The germline CDR1 and CDR2 sequences are KGHDR and SFDVKD. Template switching (which added a universal primer site) was used, and cDNA carried unique molecular identifiers. TCRdb ran MiXCR on the 5' RACE reads and lists one entry per CDR3 protein. The sample carries 1.5 million to 2 million distinct CDR3 sequences, about 30% recorded once. The chain combines TRBV24-1 with TRBJ2-1, with TRBD2 as a possible D gene (5 bases). Specimen: cord blood. This sequence originates from a newborn girl in good health. In nucleotides, the CDR3 is TGTGCCACCAGTGATTTGGCGGGCACCAATGAGCAGTTCTTC. This encodes CATSDLAGTNEQFF.